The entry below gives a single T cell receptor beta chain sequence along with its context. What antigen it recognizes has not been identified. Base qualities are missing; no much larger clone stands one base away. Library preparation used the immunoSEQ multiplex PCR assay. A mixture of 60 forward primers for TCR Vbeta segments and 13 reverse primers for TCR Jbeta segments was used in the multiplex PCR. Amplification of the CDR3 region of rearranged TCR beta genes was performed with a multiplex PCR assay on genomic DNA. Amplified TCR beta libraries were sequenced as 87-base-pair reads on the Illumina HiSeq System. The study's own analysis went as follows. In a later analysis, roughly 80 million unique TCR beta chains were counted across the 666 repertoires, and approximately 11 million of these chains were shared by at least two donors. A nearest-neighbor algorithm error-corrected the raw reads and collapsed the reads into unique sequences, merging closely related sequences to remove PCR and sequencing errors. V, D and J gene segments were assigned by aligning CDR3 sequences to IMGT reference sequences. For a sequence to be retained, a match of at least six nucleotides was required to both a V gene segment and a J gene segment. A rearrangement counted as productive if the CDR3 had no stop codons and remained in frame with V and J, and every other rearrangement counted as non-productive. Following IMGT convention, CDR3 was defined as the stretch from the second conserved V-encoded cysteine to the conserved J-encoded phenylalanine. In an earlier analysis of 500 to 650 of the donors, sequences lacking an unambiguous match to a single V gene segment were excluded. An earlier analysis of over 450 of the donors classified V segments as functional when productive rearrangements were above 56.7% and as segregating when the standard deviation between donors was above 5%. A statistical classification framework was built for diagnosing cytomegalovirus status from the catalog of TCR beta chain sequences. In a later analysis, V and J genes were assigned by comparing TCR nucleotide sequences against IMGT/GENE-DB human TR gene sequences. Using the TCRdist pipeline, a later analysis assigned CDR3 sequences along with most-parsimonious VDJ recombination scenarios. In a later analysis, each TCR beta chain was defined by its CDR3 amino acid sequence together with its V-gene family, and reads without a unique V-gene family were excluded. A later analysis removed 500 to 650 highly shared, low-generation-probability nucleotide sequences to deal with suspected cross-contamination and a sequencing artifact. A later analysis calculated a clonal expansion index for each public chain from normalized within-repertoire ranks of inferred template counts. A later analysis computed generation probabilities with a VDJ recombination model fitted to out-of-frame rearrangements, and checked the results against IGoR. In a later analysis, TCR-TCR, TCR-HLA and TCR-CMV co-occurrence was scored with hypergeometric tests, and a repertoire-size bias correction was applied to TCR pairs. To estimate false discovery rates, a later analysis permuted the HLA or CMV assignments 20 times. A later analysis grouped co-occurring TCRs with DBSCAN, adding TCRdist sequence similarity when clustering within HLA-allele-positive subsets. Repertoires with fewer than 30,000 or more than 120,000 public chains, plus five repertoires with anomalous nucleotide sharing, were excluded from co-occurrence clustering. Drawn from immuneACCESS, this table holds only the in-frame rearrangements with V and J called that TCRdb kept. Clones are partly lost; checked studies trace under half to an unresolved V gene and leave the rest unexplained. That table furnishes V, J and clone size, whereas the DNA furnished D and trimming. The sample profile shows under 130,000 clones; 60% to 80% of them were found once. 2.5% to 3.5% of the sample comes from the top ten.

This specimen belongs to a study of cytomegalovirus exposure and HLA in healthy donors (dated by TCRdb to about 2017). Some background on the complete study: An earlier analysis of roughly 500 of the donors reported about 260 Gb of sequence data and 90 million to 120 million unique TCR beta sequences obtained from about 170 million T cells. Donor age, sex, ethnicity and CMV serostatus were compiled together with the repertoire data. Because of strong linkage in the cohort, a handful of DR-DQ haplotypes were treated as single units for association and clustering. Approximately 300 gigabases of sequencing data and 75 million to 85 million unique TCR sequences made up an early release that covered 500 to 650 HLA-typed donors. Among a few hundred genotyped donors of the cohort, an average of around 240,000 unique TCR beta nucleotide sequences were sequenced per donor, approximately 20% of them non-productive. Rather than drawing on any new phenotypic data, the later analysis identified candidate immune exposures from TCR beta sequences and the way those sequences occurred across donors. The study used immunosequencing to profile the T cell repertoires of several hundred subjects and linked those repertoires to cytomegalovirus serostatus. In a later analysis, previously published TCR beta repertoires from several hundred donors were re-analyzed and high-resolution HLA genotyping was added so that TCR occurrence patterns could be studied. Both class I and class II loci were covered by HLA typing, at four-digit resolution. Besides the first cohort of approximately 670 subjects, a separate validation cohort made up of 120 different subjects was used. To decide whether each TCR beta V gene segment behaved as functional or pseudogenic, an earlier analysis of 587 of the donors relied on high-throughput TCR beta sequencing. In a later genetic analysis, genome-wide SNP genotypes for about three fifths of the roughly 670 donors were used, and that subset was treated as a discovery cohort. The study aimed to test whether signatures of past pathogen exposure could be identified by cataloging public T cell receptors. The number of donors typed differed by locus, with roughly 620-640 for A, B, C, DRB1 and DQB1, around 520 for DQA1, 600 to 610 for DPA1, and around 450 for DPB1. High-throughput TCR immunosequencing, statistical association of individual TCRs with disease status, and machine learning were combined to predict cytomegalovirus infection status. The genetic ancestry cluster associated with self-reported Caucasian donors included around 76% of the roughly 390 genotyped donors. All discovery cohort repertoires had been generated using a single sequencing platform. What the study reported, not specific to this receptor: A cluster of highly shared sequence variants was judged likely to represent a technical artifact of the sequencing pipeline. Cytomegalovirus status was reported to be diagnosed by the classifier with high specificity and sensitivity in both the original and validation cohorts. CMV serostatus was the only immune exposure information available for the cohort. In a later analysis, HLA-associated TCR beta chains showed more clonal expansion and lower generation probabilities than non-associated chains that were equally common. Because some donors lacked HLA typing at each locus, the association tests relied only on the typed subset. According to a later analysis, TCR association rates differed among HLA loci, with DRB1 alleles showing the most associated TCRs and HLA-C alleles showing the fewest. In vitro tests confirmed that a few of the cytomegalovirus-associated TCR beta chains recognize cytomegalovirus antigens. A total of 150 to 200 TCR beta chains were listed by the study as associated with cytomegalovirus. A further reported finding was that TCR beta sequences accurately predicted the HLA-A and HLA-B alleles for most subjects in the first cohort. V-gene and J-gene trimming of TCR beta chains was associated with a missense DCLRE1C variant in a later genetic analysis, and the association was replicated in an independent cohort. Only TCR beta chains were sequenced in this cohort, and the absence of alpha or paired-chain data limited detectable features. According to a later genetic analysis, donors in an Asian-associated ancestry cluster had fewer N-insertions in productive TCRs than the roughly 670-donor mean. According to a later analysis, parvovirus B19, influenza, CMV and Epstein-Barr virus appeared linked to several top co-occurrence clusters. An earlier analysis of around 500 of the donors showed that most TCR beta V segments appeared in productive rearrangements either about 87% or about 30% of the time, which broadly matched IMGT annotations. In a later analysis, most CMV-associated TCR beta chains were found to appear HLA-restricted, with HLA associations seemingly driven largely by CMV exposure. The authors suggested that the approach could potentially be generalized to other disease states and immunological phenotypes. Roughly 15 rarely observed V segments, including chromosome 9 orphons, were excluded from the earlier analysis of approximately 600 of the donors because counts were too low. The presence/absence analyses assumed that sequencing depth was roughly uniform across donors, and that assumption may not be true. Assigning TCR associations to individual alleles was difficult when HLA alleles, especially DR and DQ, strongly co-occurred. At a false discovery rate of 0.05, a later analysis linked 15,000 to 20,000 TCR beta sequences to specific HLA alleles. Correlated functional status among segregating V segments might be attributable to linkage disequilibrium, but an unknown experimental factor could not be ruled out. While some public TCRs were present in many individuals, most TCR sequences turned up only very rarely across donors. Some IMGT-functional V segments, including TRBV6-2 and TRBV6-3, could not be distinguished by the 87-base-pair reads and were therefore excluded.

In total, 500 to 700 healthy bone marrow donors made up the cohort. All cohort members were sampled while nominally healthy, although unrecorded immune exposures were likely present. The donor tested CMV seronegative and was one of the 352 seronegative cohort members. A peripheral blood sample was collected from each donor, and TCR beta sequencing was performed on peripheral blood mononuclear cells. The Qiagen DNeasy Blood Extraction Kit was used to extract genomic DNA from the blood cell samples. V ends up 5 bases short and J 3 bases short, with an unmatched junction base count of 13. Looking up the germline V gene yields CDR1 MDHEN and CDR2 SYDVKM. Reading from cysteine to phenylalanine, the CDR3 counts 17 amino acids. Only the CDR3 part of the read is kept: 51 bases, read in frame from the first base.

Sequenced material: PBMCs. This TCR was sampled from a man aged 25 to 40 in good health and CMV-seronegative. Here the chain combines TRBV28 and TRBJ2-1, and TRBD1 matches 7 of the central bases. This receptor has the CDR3 CASSPPGPGQFYNEQFF. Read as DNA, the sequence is TGTGCCAGCAGTCCCCCCGGCCCGGGACAGTTCTACAATGAGCAGTTCTTC.